Listed below are T cell receptor beta chains from one sample, sequenced in a study of blood T cell repertoires in COVID-19. The table came from immunoSEQ multiplex PCR; TCRdb's copy has only in-frame clones and leaves some out. The repertoire holds roughly 480,000 clones, roughly 89% seen once, with about 0.91% in the top ten. The sample comprised peripheral blood. These receptors were obtained from a man younger than 35 with COVID-19, enrolled during active disease. The CDR3 runs from the conserved cysteine through the conserved F or W. A D gene is named only where the DNA matches it firmly. Clone size appears in some rows only: once, few, many, or a class for an expanded clone.

clone size,J gene,V gene,D gene,CDR3 length,CDR3 protein,CDR3 DNA
-,TRBJ1-3,TRBV5-1,TRBD1,14,CASSSTGAGNTIYF,TGCGCCAGCAGCTCGACAGGGGCTGGAAACACCATATATTTT
-,TRBJ2-3,TRBV15,TRBD2,18,CATSRGLTSGGIGDTQYF,TGTGCCACCAGCAGAGGGCTGACTAGCGGGGGGATTGGAGATACGCAGTATTTT
-,TRBJ2-5,TRBV7-9,-,13,CASTRGQQETQYF,TGTGCCAGCACCCGTGGACAGCAAGAGACCCAGTACTTC
-,TRBJ2-1,TRBV18,TRBD2,14,CASSPPAGGYEQFF,TGTGCCAGCTCACCCCCGGCGGGGGGCTATGAGCAGTTCTTC
-,TRBJ2-5,TRBV18,-,14,CASSPLGIEETQYF,TGTGCCAGCTCACCTCTAGGTATCGAAGAGACCCAGTACTTC
-,TRBJ2-1,TRBV14,-,21,CASSQPPGRGVHQSSYNEQFF,TGTGCCAGCAGCCAACCCCCCGGGCGGGGTGTACACCAGAGCTCCTACAATGAGCAGTTCTTC
-,TRBJ2-2,TRBV24-1,-,14,CATSAPDKSGELFF,TGTGCCACCAGTGCCCCGGACAAATCCGGGGAGCTGTTTTTT
-,TRBJ2-1,TRBV19,-,13,CASSIEGGNEQFF,TGTGCCAGTAGTATTGAGGGAGGCAATGAGCAGTTCTTC
-,TRBJ2-6,TRBV5-6,-,16,CASSLDFGVGANVLTF,TGTGCCAGCAGCTTAGATTTCGGTGTTGGGGCCAACGTCCTGACTTTC
-,TRBJ2-5,TRBV11-2,TRBD2,17,CASSLGVGGGTKETQYF,TGTGCCAGCAGCTTAGGAGTAGGCGGGGGGACCAAAGAGACCCAGTACTTC
-,TRBJ1-1,TRBV14,-,13,CASSQLVNTEAFF,TGTGCCAGCAGCCAGCTAGTGAACACTGAAGCTTTCTTT
-,TRBJ1-2,TRBV19,-,16,CASSIRPRALTYGYTF,TGTGCCAGTAGTATCCGGCCGAGGGCCCTAACCTATGGCTACACCTTC
-,TRBJ2-2,TRBV6-5,-,13,CASRQGRTGELFF,TGTGCCAGCAGACAGGGTAGGACCGGGGAGCTGTTTTTT
many,TRBJ1-2,TRBV5-5,-,15,CASSYSGATIYGYTF,TGTGCCAGCAGCTACTCAGGGGCAACTATCTATGGCTACACCTTC
-,TRBJ2-4,TRBV5-6,TRBD1,15,CASSLASAGGNIQYF,TGTGCCAGCAGCTTGGCCTCGGCAGGGGGAAACATTCAGTACTTC
-,TRBJ2-2,TRBV9,TRBD1,15,CASSAGTGGTGELFF,TGTGCCAGCAGCGCCGGGACAGGGGGCACCGGGGAGCTGTTTTTT
-,TRBJ2-7,TRBV6-5,TRBD1,15,CASSSYGTGRHEQYF,TGTGCCAGCAGTTCCTATGGGACAGGGAGGCACGAGCAGTACTTC
-,TRBJ1-6,TRBV6-5,-,14,CASSSQGYISPLHF,TGTGCCAGCAGTTCCCAGGGTTACATATCACCCCTCCACTTT
-,TRBJ2-5,TRBV7-9,-,14,CASSLGRTGETQYF,TGTGCCAGCAGCTTGGGGCGTACCGGGGAGACCCAGTACTTC
-,TRBJ2-5,TRBV14,-,13,CASSQDGRETQYF,TGTGCCAGCAGCCAAGATGGTCGGGAGACCCAGTACTTC
-,TRBJ2-3,TRBV28,TRBD1,15,CASSTRTGSTDTQYF,TGTGCCAGCAGTACTCGGACAGGGAGCACAGATACGCAGTATTTT
-,TRBJ2-7,TRBV5-1,-,14,CASSPGGRLDEQYF,TGCGCCAGCAGCCCCGGGGGTAGACTAGACGAGCAGTACTTC
-,TRBJ2-1,TRBV7-9,TRBD1,14,CASSLGQAFDEQFF,TGTGCCAGCTCCTTGGGACAGGCATTCGATGAGCAGTTCTTC
-,TRBJ2-3,TRBV24-1,-,15,CATSDTGKLTDTQYF,TGTGCCACCAGTGATACCGGGAAACTCACAGATACGCAGTATTTT
-,TRBJ1-4,TRBV19,-,15,CASSPNQASNEKLFF,TGTGCCAGTAGTCCTAATCAAGCTTCTAATGAAAAACTGTTTTTT
-,TRBJ2-3,TRBV18,TRBD2,17,CASSHTGTSGNTDTQYF,TGTGCCAGCTCACACACCGGGACTAGCGGGAACACAGATACGCAGTATTTT
-,TRBJ2-1,TRBV10-2,TRBD2,16,CASSPGVAGGRNEQFF,TGCGCCAGCAGCCCAGGGGTAGCGGGGGGGCGGAATGAGCAGTTCTTC
-,TRBJ2-7,TRBV5-6,TRBD2,14,CASSHLAGRGEQYF,TGTGCCAGCAGCCACCTAGCGGGAAGGGGCGAGCAGTACTTC
-,TRBJ2-2,TRBV6-5,-,12,CASLMRTGELFF,TGTGCCAGCTTAATGAGGACCGGGGAGCTGTTTTTT
-,TRBJ1-3,TRBV5-1,-,16,CASSLDPGNSGNTIYF,TGCGCCAGCAGCTTGGATCCGGGAAACTCTGGAAACACCATATATTTT
-,TRBJ2-1,TRBV29-1,-,14,CSFTGYSSYNEQFF,TGCAGCTTCACCGGGTATAGCTCCTACAATGAGCAGTTCTTC
-,TRBJ2-3,TRBV30,TRBD2,13,CAWTRGSSDTQYF,TGTGCCTGGACCCGCGGGAGTTCAGATACGCAGTATTTT
once,TRBJ2-7,TRBV25-1,-,13,CASSISPGYEQYF,TGTGCCAGCAGTATATCCCCAGGATACGAGCAGTACTTC
-,TRBJ2-2,TRBV6-5,TRBD1,14,CASSWDSYTGELFF,TGTGCCAGCAGTTGGGACAGTTACACCGGGGAGCTGTTTTTT
-,TRBJ1-4,TRBV18,-,15,CASSPQEAPGEKLFF,TGTGCCAGCTCACCACAGGAGGCACCGGGTGAAAAACTGTTTTTT
-,TRBJ2-5,TRBV5-5,-,14,CASSLGAAQETQYF,TGTGCCAGCAGCTTAGGAGCGGCTCAGGAGACCCAGTACTTC
few,TRBJ2-1,TRBV19,TRBD2,17,CASSTLRDYRRHNEQFF,TGTGCCAGTAGTACGCTCCGGGACTACCGAAGACACAATGAGCAGTTCTTC
-,TRBJ2-7,TRBV3-1/TRBV3-2,TRBD2,14,CASTRVAGEYEQYF,TGTGCCAGCACCCGGGTCGCGGGAGAATACGAGCAGTACTTC
-,TRBJ2-1,TRBV10-2,TRBD1,16,CASSSRTGVGINEQFF,TGCGCCAGCAGTTCCCGGACAGGGGTTGGAATAAATGAGCAGTTCTTC
few,TRBJ1-2,TRBV7-8,-,12,CASSPQPYGYTF,TGTGCCAGCAGCCCACAACCCTATGGCTACACCTTC
-,TRBJ2-1,TRBV12-5,TRBD1,15,CASGRGQGNYNEQFF,TGTGCTAGTGGCAGAGGACAGGGGAACTACAATGAGCAGTTCTTC
-,TRBJ2-1,TRBV2,TRBD2,14,CASSVAGVGNEQFF,TGTGCCAGCAGTGTAGCGGGAGTCGGTAATGAGCAGTTCTTC
-,TRBJ1-5,TRBV12-3/TRBV12-4,TRBD1,12,CASRQGDQPQHF,TGTGCCAGCAGACAGGGGGATCAGCCCCAGCATTTT
-,TRBJ2-2,TRBV6-2/TRBV6-3,-,15,CASSPGLSNTGELFF,TGTGCCAGCAGCCCGGGACTGTCGAACACCGGGGAGCTGTTTTTT
-,TRBJ2-7,TRBV19,-,16,CASSPAGTRSSYEQYF,TGTGCCAGTAGCCCGGCCGGGACACGGAGTTCCTACGAGCAGTACTTC
few,TRBJ2-7,TRBV2,TRBD1,15,CASSRGQVWLGEQYF,TGTGCCAGCAGTCGCGGACAGGTTTGGCTCGGGGAGCAGTACTTC